This T cell receptor (beta chain) was obtained from a study of cytomegalovirus exposure and HLA in healthy donors. Study outcomes and limitations: Some public TCRs appeared in many individuals, while most sequences were rare. It was only CMV serostatus that was available as immune exposure information. There were reportedly fewer N-insertions in an Asian-associated ancestry cluster than the approximately 670-donor mean, in a later analysis.

60 Vbeta and 13 Jbeta primers were used in PCR. Assay: immunoSEQ multiplex PCR; the TCRdb copy retains only in-frame clones and omits some. The data contain about 110,000 clones, around 84% of them singletons. Note on this clone: Its antigen is not known.

The CDR3 consists of 14 residues. Germline loops: CDR1 LNHDA, CDR2 SQIVND (reference sequence). J lost 2 bases, V lost 6 bases, and 2 bases had no gene match. The chain employs TRBV19 and TRBJ1-2, with TRBD1 matching 11 bases. Sequences were obtained from PBMCs. This TCR came from a woman younger than 45 in good health and CMV-seronegative. For the CDR3, the DNA is TGTGCCAGTAGAGGGACAGGGGGAAACTATGGCTACACCTTC. Translating gives CASRGTGGNYGYTF.